This TCR beta chain was obtained from a study of cytomegalovirus exposure and HLA in healthy donors. The V segment lost 8 bases and the J segment 4 bases; nucleotides outside the gene matches: 6. The germline CDR1 and CDR2 sequences are MNHEY and SMNVEV (reference sequence). CDR3 length: 14 residues. Primers included in the PCR were 60 Vbeta and 13 Jbeta primers. The repertoire was sequenced with immunoSEQ multiplex PCR; TCRdb's copy has only in-frame clones and lacks some. This table holds 160,000 or so clones, roughly 80% found once. The specimen sequenced was PBMCs. This TCR was sampled from a woman in her 50s in good health and CMV-seronegative. The chain couples TRBV27 to TRBJ1-5, with 9 bases aligning to TRBD1. CDR3: CASPDRGPNQPQHF. The CDR3 bases are TGTGCCAGCCCGGACAGGGGCCCAAATCAGCCCCAGCATTTT.